The entry below describes one TCR beta chain. The target of this receptor is not known. Base qualities are not provided; no much larger clone lies one nucleotide away. The record originates from a study of cytomegalovirus exposure and HLA in healthy donors listed by TCRdb under 2017. With respect to the entire study: In an earlier analysis of about 560 of the donors, approximately 260 Gb of sequence data and 90 million to 130 million unique TCR beta sequences from 150 million to 200 million T cells were reported. About 300 gigabases of sequencing data and 78 million or so unique TCR sequences were included in an early release covering about 600 HLA-typed donors. Of the 300 to 500 genotyped donors, approximately 80% were placed in the genetic ancestry cluster associated with self-reported Caucasian donors. The study aimed to test whether signatures of past pathogen exposure could be identified by cataloging public T cell receptors. The study used immunosequencing to profile the T cell repertoires of more than 650 subjects and linked those repertoires to cytomegalovirus serostatus. Along with the approximately 670-subject first cohort, a separate validation cohort of 120 different subjects was used. To predict cytomegalovirus infection status, the study brought together high-throughput TCR immunosequencing, statistical association of individual TCRs with disease status, and machine learning. To study patterns of TCR occurrence, a later analysis re-analyzed previously published TCR beta repertoires from 600 to 750 donors and added high-resolution HLA genotyping. Rather than using new phenotypic data, the later analysis identified candidate immune exposures from TCR beta sequences and from how often those sequences occurred across donors. In an earlier analysis of roughly 540 of the donors, high-throughput TCR beta sequencing was used to judge whether each TCR beta V gene segment behaved as functional or pseudogenic. Alongside the repertoire data, information on donor age, sex, ethnicity and CMV serostatus was compiled. A later genetic analysis took genome-wide SNP genotypes for about 65% of the 666 donors and used that subset as a discovery cohort. All discovery cohort repertoires had been generated using a single sequencing platform. Class I and class II HLA loci were covered by the typing at four-digit resolution. The number of donors typed differed by locus, with 629-630 for A, B, C, DRB1 and DQB1, over 500 for DQA1, nearly 610 for DPA1, and about 450 for DPB1. Four to six DR-DQ haplotypes were handled as single units for association and clustering, since linkage in the cohort was strong. Across 300 to 400 genotyped donors of the cohort, an average of roughly 250,000 unique TCR beta nucleotide sequences per donor were sequenced, and 15% to 20% of those sequences were non-productive. What the work shows at the level of the full study, not this receptor alone: HLA typing was unavailable for some donors at each locus, so association tests used only the typed subset. Broadly in line with IMGT annotations, most TCR beta V segments showed up in productive rearrangements about 90% or about 30% of the time in an earlier analysis of roughly 590 of the donors. The classifier was reported to diagnose cytomegalovirus status with high specificity and sensitivity in both the original and validation cohorts. In a later genetic analysis, fewer N-insertions in productive TCRs were reported among donors in an Asian-associated ancestry cluster than the approximately 630-donor mean. Approximately 16 rarely observed V segments, including chromosome 9 orphons, were excluded from the earlier analysis of approximately 500 of the donors because counts were too low. In a later analysis, several top co-occurrence clusters were reported to appear linked to parvovirus B19, influenza, CMV and Epstein-Barr virus. In a later analysis, TCR association rates were found to vary across HLA loci, with the most associated TCRs seen for DRB1 alleles and the fewest for HLA-C alleles. In a later analysis, most CMV-associated TCR beta chains were found to appear HLA-restricted, with HLA associations seemingly driven largely by CMV exposure. It was suggested by the authors that the approach could potentially be generalized to other disease states and immunological phenotypes. Linkage disequilibrium might explain the correlated functional status among segregating V segments, but an unknown experimental factor could not be excluded. A further reported finding was that TCR beta sequences accurately predicted the HLA-A and HLA-B alleles for most subjects in the first cohort. Most TCR sequences were seen in very few donors, while some public TCRs were found in many individuals. Specific HLA alleles were associated with 15,000 to 20,000 TCR beta sequences at a false discovery rate of 0.05 in a later analysis. The sequencing pipeline was judged likely to have produced a cluster of highly shared sequence variants as a technical artifact. A later analysis found that HLA-associated TCR beta chains were more clonally expanded and had lower generation probabilities than equally common non-associated chains. When HLA alleles, especially DR and DQ, strongly co-occurred, TCR associations were difficult to assign to individual alleles. Immune exposure information for the cohort was limited to CMV serostatus. An association between a missense DCLRE1C variant and V-gene and J-gene trimming of TCR beta chains was found in a later genetic analysis and replicated in an independent cohort. Only TCR beta chains were sequenced in this cohort, and the absence of alpha or paired-chain data limited detectable features. In vitro tests confirmed that a few of the cytomegalovirus-associated TCR beta chains recognize cytomegalovirus antigens. Sequencing depth was assumed to be roughly uniform across donors in the presence/absence analyses, though that assumption may not hold. The study listed 150 to 200 TCR beta chains as associated with cytomegalovirus.

The cohort comprised more than 550 healthy bone marrow donors. At the time of sampling, all cohort members were nominally healthy, though unrecorded immune exposures were likely present. The donor was CMV seropositive and belonged to the group of more than 250 seropositive cohort members. Each donor provided a peripheral blood sample, and peripheral blood mononuclear cells were used for TCR beta sequencing. The Qiagen DNeasy Blood Extraction Kit was used to extract genomic DNA from the blood cell samples. Libraries were prepared through the immunoSEQ multiplex PCR assay. For the multiplex PCR, a mixture combining 60 forward primers for TCR Vbeta segments and 13 reverse primers for TCR Jbeta segments was used. The CDR3 region of rearranged TCR beta genes was amplified from genomic DNA with a multiplex PCR assay. On the Illumina HiSeq System, the amplified TCR beta libraries were sequenced as 87-base-pair reads. The study's own analysis went as follows. In a later analysis, 70 million to 95 million unique TCR beta chains were counted across the roughly 610 repertoires, and around 10 million of these chains were shared by at least two donors. Raw reads were error-corrected and collapsed into unique sequences by a nearest-neighbor algorithm in which closely related sequences were merged to remove PCR and sequencing errors. Alignment of CDR3 sequences to IMGT reference sequences was used to assign V, D and J gene segments. For a sequence to be retained, at least a six-nucleotide match to both a V gene segment and a J gene segment was required. Rearrangements were classified as productive when the CDR3 lacked stop codons and remained in frame with V and J, and all other rearrangements were classified as non-productive. Following IMGT convention, CDR3 was defined as the stretch from the second conserved V-encoded cysteine up to the conserved J-encoded phenylalanine. The earlier analysis of fewer than 750 of the donors excluded sequences that lacked an unambiguous match to a single V gene segment. In an earlier analysis of approximately 550 of the donors, V segments were called functional above 56.7% productive rearrangements and were called segregating when the between-donor standard deviation exceeded 5%. A statistical classification framework was built for diagnosing cytomegalovirus status from the catalog of TCR beta chain sequences. In a later analysis, TCR nucleotide sequences were compared against IMGT/GENE-DB human TR gene sequences so that V and J genes could be assigned. The TCRdist pipeline was used in a later analysis to assign CDR3 sequences and most-parsimonious VDJ recombination scenarios. In a later analysis, each TCR beta chain was defined by its CDR3 amino acid sequence together with its V-gene family, and reads lacking a unique V-gene family were excluded. A later analysis removed several hundred highly shared, low-generation-probability nucleotide sequences to deal with suspected cross-contamination and a sequencing artifact. In a later analysis, a clonal expansion index for each public chain was calculated from normalized within-repertoire ranks of inferred template counts. In a later analysis, generation probabilities were computed using a VDJ recombination model fitted to out-of-frame rearrangements, and the results were checked against IGoR. In a later analysis, hypergeometric tests were used to score TCR-TCR, TCR-HLA and TCR-CMV co-occurrence, with a repertoire-size bias correction applied to TCR pairs. In a later analysis, false discovery rates were estimated by permuting HLA or CMV assignments 20 times. In a later analysis, co-occurring TCRs were grouped using DBSCAN, and TCRdist sequence similarity was added for clustering within HLA-allele-positive subsets. Repertoires with fewer than 30,000 or more than 120,000 public chains, plus five repertoires with anomalous nucleotide sharing, were excluded from co-occurrence clustering. The table was pulled from immuneACCESS by TCRdb, which kept in-frame rearrangements only. Such tables lose some clones; where checked, under half of the loss comes from unresolved V genes, and the rest has no known cause. V and J calls and clone size follow that table, whereas D and trimming were derived from the DNA. This sample lists about 210,000 clones; 82% were detected once. 6% of the sample is held by the ten biggest clonotypes.

The sample consisted of PBMCs. The TCR originated in a man aged 40-55 years in good health and CMV-seropositive.

The CDR3 region: CASSEAGVGYEQYF. The nucleotide sequence reads as follows: TGTGCCAGCAGCGAAGCGGGAGTCGGCTACGAGCAGTACTTC. The rearrangement joined TRBV9 to TRBJ2-7, with 8 bases aligning to TRBD2. Relative to germline, V is missing 3 bases and J is missing 3 bases, with 5 bases of the junction outside any gene match. Spanning cysteine to phenylalanine, the CDR3 consists of 14 amino acids. Kept here is only the CDR3 DNA, which spans 42 bases and is read in frame from base 1. The germline V gene encodes CDR1 SGDLS and CDR2 YYNGEE.